The present T cell receptor (beta chain) was sequenced within a study of T cell responses to AZD1222 COVID-19 vaccine. Study-wide results and caveats: Seropositive AZD1222 recipients at baseline numbered only 6 or 7.

Profiled with immunoSEQ multiplex PCR; TCRdb holds only in-frame clones, not every one. In the table there are roughly 110,000 clones, roughly 87% of which are singletons. Comment on this clone: Its antigen is still unknown.

The source was peripheral blood, collected on day 0 of AZD1222 vaccination. The sequence was obtained from an adult in good health.

In DNA, the CDR3 is TGTGCCAGCCAAGTACATACGCAGTATTTT. This gives the protein CASQVHTQYF. The V gene is TRBV12-3 or TRBV12-4, the J gene TRBJ2-3; D ambiguous. V lost 8 bases to trimming and J lost 7 bases, with 7 bases between them. The CDR3 is made up of 10 amino acids.